The sequence of this T cell receptor (beta chain) was determined in a study of T cell repertoires in cytomegalovirus infection. This clonotype turned up a few times. Antigen unknown. TCRdb itself ran the reads through MiXCR, one entry per CDR3 protein. The table includes a few hundred thousand distinct CDR3 sequences, just under 40% detected once. The V gene's germline CDR1 is SGHTA and CDR2 FQGNSA. The CDR3 is made up of 13 amino acids. V was trimmed by 8 bases and J by 4 bases, leaving 13 bases between them. This clonotype originated in a human donor in good health (CMV status not recorded). Some clones in this sample may be carry-over from other donors' samples. J is TRBJ2-3 and V is TRBV7-2; D is unresolved. Sequenced material: cultured PBMCs, taken from culture after CMV antigen stimulation. CDR3 loop: CASALEVPDTQYF. CDR3 sequence (DNA): TGTGCCAGCGCATTAGAGGTGCCAGATACGCAGTATTTT.